What follows describes a single T cell receptor (beta chain). Its antigen is still unknown. Base qualities are not at hand, and no much larger clone is one base apart. This sample is drawn from a study of blood T cell repertoires in COVID-19 (dated by TCRdb to the early 2020s). The study in broad terms: Collaborator samples came from the United States, Italy and Spain and covered acute and convalescent phases of COVID-19. A de-identified subject ID, COVID-19 status, age in years and sex were almost always included in the sample metadata. The samples were drawn from the first 160 participants of the ongoing ImmuneRACE study and from over a thousand subjects provided by 6 global collaborators. Deeply sampled blood TCRbeta repertoires from subjects exposed to, actively infected with, or recovered from COVID-19 were included in the dataset. HLA class I and class II types, where available, came from metadata supplied by the sample provider rather than from assay-based typing. The repertoires were released in a freely available public database intended as a resource for research on the immune response to SARS-CoV-2. The prospective study material was composed of cDNA or gDNA derived from T cells, B-cell-depleted T cells, or PBMCs.

The immunoSEQ Assay, a bias-controlled multiplex PCR, was used to amplify TCRbeta CDR3 regions from genomic DNA. Turning to the authors' computational methods: Nucleated cell counts per sample were estimated from amplification of reference gene primers within the assay. To quantify the absolute abundance of each unique TCRbeta CDR3 rearrangement, sequence reads were collapsed and filtered. For each sample, productive Simpson clonality was calculated by taking the square root of Simpson's diversity index across productive rearrangements. TCRdb took over this immuneACCESS table, retaining in-frame rearrangements with V and J assigned. Such tables are incomplete; in checked studies, under half of the missing clones stem from an unresolved V gene, and the remainder is unexplained. V and J calls and clone size are given by that table; D and trimming were obtained from the DNA. The sample table shows 150,000 to 200,000 clones, and roughly 90% are seen once. The ten largest clones take up 10% to 11% of the sample.

At one collaborating source in Seattle, patients were enrolled during active infection and were followed longitudinally through the course of disease. Each collaborating institution followed its own protocols to collect whole blood in K2EDTA tubes. For TCRbeta analysis, collaborators shipped samples as frozen whole blood, isolated PBMCs, or DNA extracted from either of those sample types. Broad study findings and their caveats: How much clinical and demographic metadata was included differed by source and by participant, and the metadata was provided uncurated.

This receptor was taken from a woman aged 60-70 years with COVID-19, enrolled during active disease. The sequencing input was peripheral blood.

The DNA is TGTGCCAGCAGTCTCCAGAGACTAGCGGGAGTGGATTACGAGCAGTACTTC. Its translation is CASSLQRLAGVDYEQYF. The rearrangement combines TRBV27 with TRBJ2-7; TRBD2 matches 12 bases in the middle. CDR1 MNHEY and CDR2 SMNVEV are derived from the germline V gene (reference sequence). Counted from cysteine to phenylalanine, this CDR3 has 17 amino acids. The DNA shown is the 51-base CDR3, in frame from base 1. For this chain, trimming is 5 bases at the V end and 4 bases at the J end, and the number of junction bases without a gene match is 12.